This TCR beta chain was recovered during a study of Graves' ophthalmopathy and Graves' hyperthyroidism. The CDR3 totals 15 residues. The germline V gene has CDR1 MNHEY and CDR2 SVGAGI. The germline V and J ends were trimmed by 0 bases and 5 bases, with 13 bases remaining between them. Amplification of the TCR beta CDR3 regions used RNA transcripts (as template). Second-round multiplex PCR came after a first-round RT-PCR that employed HTBI primers. TCRdb re-called the multiplex PCR reads through MiXCR, storing one row per CDR3 protein. Of 230,000 or so distinct CDR3 sequences listed, around 50% are singletons. Orbital computed tomography and thyroid ultrasound, along with TRAb, serum thyroxine and clinical symptoms, underpinned diagnosis. Fresh peripheral blood, around 9.3 ml, was the PBMC source.

Input material: peripheral blood. The clonotype comes from an adult man with Graves' ophthalmopathy. The chain uses TRBV6-5 and TRBJ2-5; D unclear. The CDR3 reads CASSYSIAVRETQYF. The CDR3 DNA sequence: TGTGCCAGCAGTTACTCGATTGCGGTTAGGGAGACCCAGTACTTC.